This T cell receptor beta chain was documented in a study of blood T cells in healthy people across ages. General study findings and limits: Unsorted PBMC input precluded a conclusive naive versus antigen-experienced comparison.

Per-sample yields of isolated PBMCs were at least 7 million. PCR was performed a second time for about 6 to 12 cycles using a sample-barcoded 5' primer and a J-beta primer mix. With 12 random nucleotides, a template-switch adaptor tagged each individual cDNA molecule. Every sample gave at least 3 million paired-end reads containing CDR3. TCRdb independently ran MiXCR on the 5' RACE reads; one entry per CDR3 protein. The sample comprises fewer than 700,000 distinct CDR3 sequences, 40% to 45% of which are singletons, and 25% to 30% rests with the top ten. Notes on this clonotype: Antigen specificity is unknown.

The V end lost 8 bases, the J end lost 2 bases, and 15 bases lay between the germline ends. This CDR3 is built from 14 residues. CDR1 is ENHRY, CDR2 SYGVKD, per germline. This receptor was obtained from a man older than 75 in good health. Material: blood. J is TRBJ1-1 and V is TRBV10-3; tentative D call: TRBD1 (6 bases). The CDR3 loop is CAIGRQDSNTEAFF. The DNA of the CDR3 is TGTGCCATCGGAAGACAGGATTCTAACACTGAAGCTTTCTTT.